One and the same sample provided the 29 T cell receptor beta chains below, sequenced in a study of radiation and T cells in renal cell carcinoma. TCRdb's table, derived via immunoSEQ multiplex PCR, lists solely in-frame clones and lacks some. The sample has approximately 170,000 clones; 88% are singletons. Time point in this sample: blood 4 weeks post-SBRT, at nephrectomy. As to treatment: 15 Gy SBRT to primary tumor, nephrectomy 4 weeks later. The sequencing here drew on blood, taken from a patient whose treatment included radiotherapy and nephrectomy. All receptors come from a woman aged 45-65 years with renal cell carcinoma.

The rearrangement joins TRBV5-1 to TRBJ2-1, with D perhaps matching TRBD2 (5 bases). The V gene lost 1 base and the J gene lost 5 bases, with 13 bases spanning the gap. Germline V CDR1 and CDR2: SGHRS, YFSETQ. This CDR3 contains 15 residues. CDR3 nucleotides: TGCGCCAGCAGCTTGATCGAGCGGTCTGACAATGAGCAGTTCTTC. Protein sequence: CASSLIERSDNEQFF.

The chain carries TRBV2 and TRBJ2-7, with D perhaps TRBD1 (5 bases). This CDR3 has 15 residues. V shed 6 bases and J shed 5 bases, with 20 bases lying between them. Germline CDR1 and CDR2: SNHLY and FYNNEI. The CDR3 reads CASSHPQGNLNEQYF. For the CDR3, the DNA is TGTGCCAGCAGCCACCCCCAGGGTAACTTAAACGAGCAGTACTTC.

The CDR3 sequence: CASTSQGRNEKLFF. In DNA form, the CDR3 reads TGTGCCAGCACTTCTCAGGGGCGTAATGAAAAACTGTTTTTT. V is TRBV6-5 and J is TRBJ1-4; perhaps TRBD1 as D (6 bases). Trimming took 7 bases from V and 4 from J, leaving 13 bases between them. Germline V gene lookup returns CDR1 MNHEY and CDR2 SVGAGI. The CDR3 is 14 residues long.

The chain joins TRBV18 to TRBJ1-4, with D uncertain. Germline CDR1 and CDR2: KGHSH and LQKENI. This CDR3 has 15 residues. Trimming cost V 0 bases and J 7 bases, with 12 bases left between them. The CDR3 loop reads CASSPPVGKGEKLFF. The DNA of the CDR3 is TGTGCCAGCTCACCACCGGTGGGGAAAGGTGAAAAACTGTTTTTT.

The chain employs TRBV6-5 and TRBJ1-2; D might be TRBD1 (5 bases). The V end lost 6 bases, the J end lost 6 bases, and 14 bases lay between the germline ends. The CDR3 totals 13 residues. Germline V gene data show CDR1 as MNHEY and CDR2 as SVGAGI. The CDR3 coding sequence is TGTGCCAGCAGCAAGACAGAAAAGAATGGCTACACCTTC. Its translation is CASSKTEKNGYTF.

The chain combines TRBV5-6 with TRBJ2-1, with 11 bases that match TRBD2. This CDR3 has 15 residues. Germline loops: CDR1 SGHDT, CDR2 YYEEEE. V was pared by 1 base and J by 8 bases, with 5 bases of the junction left unmatched. CDR3 protein: CASSLISGGAYEQFF. The CDR3 nucleotides are TGTGCCAGCAGCTTGATTAGCGGGGGGGCCTATGAGCAGTTCTTC.

CDR3 protein: CASLVLNNSPLHF. In DNA, the CDR3 is TGTGCCAGCCTGGTTCTAAACAATTCACCCCTCCACTTT. The chain joins TRBV5-5 to TRBJ1-6; D is undetermined. V was pared by 7 bases and J by 7 bases, with 12 bases between. The CDR3 covers 13 residues. The germline CDR1 and CDR2 sequences are SGHKS and YYEKEE (reference sequence).

The chain is built from TRBV6-1 and TRBJ1-2; D ambiguous. Per germline, CDR1 MNHNS and CDR2 SASEGT. The CDR3 is made up of 13 amino acids. Trimming pared 6 bases from V and 1 base from J, leaving 9 bases between. The chain's CDR3 is CASRQENNYGYTF. In DNA, the CDR3 is TGTGCCAGCAGGCAGGAGAATAACTATGGCTACACCTTC.

There are a few counts of this clone. The genes are TRBV6-5 and TRBJ1-6, with D possibly TRBD1 on 6 matching bases. The CDR3 runs 15 residues. The V end lost 0 bases, the J end lost 9 bases, and 12 bases lay between the germline ends. In germline, CDR1 is MNHEY, CDR2 SVGAGI. The CDR3 DNA is TGTGCCAGCAGTTACTCTCGGGGGCAGGGTTCACCCCTCCACTTT. Residues: CASSYSRGQGSPLHF.

This sequence joins TRBV11-3 and TRBJ2-3; D is undetermined. This CDR3 comprises 15 residues. V was pared by 5 bases and J by 1 base, with 13 bases between. The germline V gene has CDR1 SGHNT and CDR2 YENEEA. The CDR3 region has the DNA TGTGCCAGCAGCCGCCGGAGTGCGGGCACAGATACGCAGTATTTT. Translating it yields CASSRRSAGTDTQYF.

The V and J genes are TRBV30 and TRBJ2-7; the D gene is possibly TRBD1 (5 bases). Trimming removed 3 bases at V and 5 bases at J, with 14 bases between. The V gene's germline CDR1 is GTSNPN and CDR2 SVGIG (reference sequence). The length of the CDR3 is 13 residues. The chain's CDR3 is CAWRDRGMDEQYF. The DNA for the CDR3 is TGTGCCTGGAGAGATAGGGGAATGGACGAGCAGTACTTC.

V gene TRBV18 combines with J gene TRBJ2-1; D gene uncertain. The CDR3 contains 13 residues. CDR1 is KGHSH and CDR2 is LQKENI in the germline V gene. Trimming stripped 2 bases from V and 4 bases from J, with 6 bases between. CDR3 residues: CASSPTRYNEQFF. In nucleotides, the CDR3 is TGTGCCAGCTCACCAACGCGGTACAATGAGCAGTTCTTC.

V is TRBV30 and J is TRBJ1-4; D is ambiguous. V was trimmed by 0 bases and J by 11 bases, leaving 10 bases between them. The CDR3 loop spans 12 amino acids. Germline CDR1 is GTSNPN and CDR2 is SVGIG (reference sequence). CDR3 coding DNA: TGTGCCTGGAGTGTGGGCGCAGCCAAACTGTTTTTT. Translation: CAWSVGAAKLFF.

The genes are TRBV7-8 and TRBJ2-5; TRBD2 aligns across 11 bases. The V and J ends lost 5 bases and 5 bases, in that order; junction bases with no gene match: 13. Germline V CDR1 and CDR2: SGHVS, FQNEAQ. The CDR3 contains 17 residues. CDR3 DNA: TGTGCCAGCAGCCAAAGTGGCCTAGCGGGGGGCTGGGAGACCCAGTACTTC. Protein sequence: CASSQSGLAGGWETQYF.

The V and J genes are TRBV7-9 and TRBJ1-5; D is unclear. Per germline, CDR1 SEHNR and CDR2 FQNEAQ (reference sequence). Trimming took 1 base from V and 0 from J, leaving 10 bases between them. This CDR3 region has 16 residues. The CDR3 sequence is CASSLGPAASNQPQHF. CDR3 coding DNA: TGTGCCAGCAGCTTAGGGCCGGCAGCTAGCAATCAGCCCCAGCATTTT.

The V gene is TRBV25-1, the J gene TRBJ2-7; D tentatively reads TRBD1 or TRBD2 (5 bases each). Germline V gene sequence: CDR1 MGHDK, CDR2 SYGVNS. V lost 1 base, J lost 2 bases, and 12 bases lay in between. This CDR3 is 15 amino acids long. The DNA for the CDR3 is TGTGCCAGCAGTGAATCCGGGGCCTCTCCCTACGAGCAGTACTTC. This codes for CASSESGASPYEQYF.

This clone appeared a few times. The chain is built from TRBV4-1 and TRBJ1-5, with a possible D match to TRBD1 (5 bases). The CDR3 is 16 amino acids. Germline values: CDR1 MGHRA, CDR2 YSYEKL. V was trimmed by 3 bases and J by 3 bases, leaving 15 bases between them. The CDR3 DNA sequence: TGCGCCAGCAGCCAGGCAGGGATACTTCTCAATCAGCCCCAGCATTTT. Translating it yields CASSQAGILLNQPQHF.

As for this clone: Distinct nucleotide sequences in the sample also encode this CDR3. The chain combines TRBV19 with TRBJ1-3; possible D gene TRBD1, 5 bases. CDR3 size: 14 residues. Trimming removed 4 bases from V and 0 bases from J, with 7 bases in between. Germline V CDR1 and CDR2: LNHDA, SQIVND (reference sequence). CDR3 sequence (DNA): TGTGCCAGTAGTACAGGGTCCTCTGGAAACACCATATATTTT. This encodes CASSTGSSGNTIYF.

The CDR3 DNA follows: TGTGCCAGCAGTCTTGGACACGATCGGACCCAGTACTTC. This translates into CASSLGHDRTQYF. J is TRBJ2-5 and V is TRBV6-5; perhaps TRBD1 as D (5 bases). This CDR3 has 13 amino acids. Germline CDR1 is MNHEY and CDR2 is SVGAGI. V dropped 5 bases and J dropped 7 bases, with 14 bases sitting between them.

This rearrangement joins TRBV4-3 to TRBJ1-1; D perhaps matches TRBD1 (5 bases). The CDR3 loop spans 14 amino acids. Trimming cost V 0 bases and J 6 bases, with 11 bases left between them. Germline V gene data show CDR1 as LGHNA and CDR2 as YSLEER. CDR3 residues: CASSQDPRAAEAFF. In nucleotides, the CDR3 is TGCGCCAGCAGCCAAGACCCCAGGGCGGCTGAAGCTTTCTTT.

This clone was detected only once. This sequence joins TRBV7-9 and TRBJ2-6, with D perhaps matching TRBD1 (5 bases). The CDR3 is 13 residues long. V was pared by 0 bases and J by 13 bases, with 10 bases between. In germline, CDR1 is SEHNR, CDR2 FQNEAQ (reference sequence). The CDR3 region has the DNA TGTGCCAGCAGCTTAGCGCAGGGCAGGGTCCTGACTTTC. Encoded protein: CASSLAQGRVLTF.

J is TRBJ2-5 and V is TRBV2, with 14 bases that match TRBD2. This CDR3 comprises 16 residues. With 4 bases clipped from V and 2 bases from J, the junction kept 3 bases outside the gene matches. Germline CDR1 and CDR2: SNHLY and FYNNEI. The CDR3 DNA sequence: TGTGCCAGCAGTGGGGGACTAGCGGGGGAACAAGAGACCCAGTACTTC. Its protein product is CASSGGLAGEQETQYF.

The chain uses TRBV4-3 and TRBJ1-1; 7 bases fit TRBD1. Germline CDR1 reads LGHNA; CDR2 reads YSLEER. The CDR3 consists of 15 residues. V dropped 2 bases and J dropped 11; count of bases not matched to a gene: 14. CDR3 bases: TGCGCCAGCAGCCAACGGTCCGGGACAGAGGGAAGGGCTTTCTTT. It is translated as CASSQRSGTEGRAFF.

This clone is medium-sized (0.01 to 0.1%) by share. J is TRBJ2-1 and V is TRBV7-9; D remains unclear. This CDR3 has 12 amino acids. The V gene's germline CDR1 is SEHNR and CDR2 FQNEAQ (reference sequence). V lost 5 bases, J lost 5 bases, and 7 bases lay in between. The CDR3 loop is CASSIVNNEQFF. The CDR3 DNA is TGTGCCAGCAGCATCGTAAACAATGAGCAGTTCTTC. Full variable domain (outside the CDR3, taken from reference TRBV7-9 and TRBJ2-1): DTGVSQNPRHKITKRGQNVTFRCDPISEHNRLYWYRQTLGQGPEFLTYFQNEAQLEKSRLLSDRFSAERPKGSFSTLEIQRTEQGDSAMYLCASSIVNNEQFFGPGTRLTVL.

V gene TRBV4-3 combines with J gene TRBJ1-6; 7 bases fit TRBD1. V lost 4 bases to trimming and J lost 4 bases; unmatched junction nucleotides: 4. The germline gives CDR1 LGHNA, CDR2 YSLEER. This CDR3 is built from 15 residues. CDR3 amino acids: CASSRETGYNSPLHF. CDR3 coding DNA: TGCGCCAGCAGCCGGGAGACAGGGTATAATTCACCCCTCCACTTT.

The rearrangement links TRBV4-1 to TRBJ1-2, with D unresolved. The germline V gene has CDR1 MGHRA and CDR2 YSYEKL. V lost 0 bases to trimming and J lost 8 bases, with 10 bases between them. This CDR3 is built from 13 residues. For the CDR3, the DNA is TGCGCCAGCAGCCAAGAGGCGGTCCGGGGCTACACCTTC. Its protein is CASSQEAVRGYTF.

V gene TRBV6-6 combines with J gene TRBJ1-2; D ambiguous. CDR3 length: 16 amino acids. The germline V gene encodes CDR1 MNHNY and CDR2 SVGAGI (reference sequence). The V end was cut by 5 bases, the J end by 5 bases, with 21 bases between. CDR3 nucleotides: TGTGCCAGCAGTACCCGGACGGAACGCCAGTTATATGGCTACACCTTC. This codes for CASSTRTERQLYGYTF.

V and J are TRBV6-1 and TRBJ1-1, with TRBD1 matching 8 bases. From germline, CDR1 is MNHNS and CDR2 SASEGT. This CDR3 region has 14 residues. Trimming at V came to 4 bases and at J to 1 base, leaving 2 bases not matched to a gene. This CDR3 reads CASSADRGNTEAFF. The CDR3 bases are TGTGCCAGCAGTGCTGACAGGGGGAACACTGAAGCTTTCTTT.

This clone was picked up a small number of times. The rearrangement joins TRBV30 to TRBJ1-1; the match to TRBD1 covers 7 bases. Germline V gene sequence: CDR1 GTSNPN, CDR2 SVGIG (reference sequence). V trimming: 5 bases; J trimming: 8 bases; junction bases outside the gene matches: 5. The CDR3 runs to 11 residues. The CDR3 DNA follows: TGTGCCTGGTCGGAACAGGGGGAAGCTTTCTTT. Its translation is CAWSEQGEAFF.